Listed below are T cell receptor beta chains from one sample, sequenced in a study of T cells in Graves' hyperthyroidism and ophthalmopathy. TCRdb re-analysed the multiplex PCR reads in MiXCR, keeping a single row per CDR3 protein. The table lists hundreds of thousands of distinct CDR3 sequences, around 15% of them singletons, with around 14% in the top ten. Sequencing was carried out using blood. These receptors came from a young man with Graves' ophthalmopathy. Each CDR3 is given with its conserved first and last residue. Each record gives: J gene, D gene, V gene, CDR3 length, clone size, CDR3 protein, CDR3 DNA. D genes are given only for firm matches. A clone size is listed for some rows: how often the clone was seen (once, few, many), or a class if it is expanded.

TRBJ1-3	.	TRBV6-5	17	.	CASSYSTAGLGGNTIYF	TGTGCCAGCAGTTACTCGACGGCAGGCTTGGGTGGAAACACCATATATTTT
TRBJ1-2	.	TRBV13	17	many	CASSLGPGFTANYGYTF	TGTGCCAGCAGCTTAGGGCCGGGCTTCACTGCTAACTATGGCTACACCTTC
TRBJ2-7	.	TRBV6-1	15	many	CASSKEALNHYEQYF	TGTGCCAGCAGTAAGGAGGCCTTGAACCACTACGAGCAGTACTTC
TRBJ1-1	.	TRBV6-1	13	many	CASSEAPNTEAFF	TGTGCCAGCAGTGAAGCGCCCAACACTGAAGCTTTCTTT
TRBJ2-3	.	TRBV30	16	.	CAWSDRGWVSTDTQYF	TGTGCCTGGAGTGATAGGGGGTGGGTTAGCACAGATACGCAGTATTTT
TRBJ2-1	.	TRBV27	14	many	CASTRAPPYNEQFF	TGTGCCAGCACCCGCGCCCCACCCTACAATGAGCAGTTCTTC
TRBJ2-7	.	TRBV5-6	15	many	CASSLGVSPSYEQYF	TGTGCCAGCAGCTTGGGGGTTTCCCCCTCCTACGAGCAGTACTTC
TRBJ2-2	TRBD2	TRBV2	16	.	CASSGQLAGNTGELFF	TGTGCCAGCAGTGGGCAACTAGCGGGGAACACCGGGGAGCTGTTTTTT
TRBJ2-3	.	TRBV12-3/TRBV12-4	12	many	CASSIAVDTQYF	TGTGCCAGCAGCATAGCGGTAGATACGCAGTATTTT
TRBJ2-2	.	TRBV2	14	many	CASEADINTGELFF	TGTGCCAGCGAAGCGGATATAAACACCGGGGAGCTGTTTTTT
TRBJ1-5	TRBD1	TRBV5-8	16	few	CASSSIRTGSNQPQHF	TGTGCCAGCAGCTCGATACGGACAGGGAGCAATCAGCCCCAGCATTTT
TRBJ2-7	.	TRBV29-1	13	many	CSVESDWGAEQYF	TGCAGCGTTGAAAGTGATTGGGGGGCCGAGCAGTACTTC
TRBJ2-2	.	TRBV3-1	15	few	CASSQGISHPGELFF	TGTGCCAGCAGCCAAGGTATCTCACACCCCGGGGAGCTGTTTTTT
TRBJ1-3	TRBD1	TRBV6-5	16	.	CASSYGGQAPGNTIYF	TGTGCCAGCAGTTACGGGGGACAGGCCCCTGGAAACACCATATATTTT
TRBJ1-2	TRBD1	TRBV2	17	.	CASSLFSSGTDPYGYTF	TGTGCCAGCAGTCTTTTTAGTTCCGGGACAGACCCCTATGGCTACACCTTC